This T cell receptor beta chain was identified in a study of T cell repertoires in cytomegalovirus infection (dated by TCRdb to the late 2010s). With respect to the entire study: Peptide stimulations targeted recently identified HLA-C-restricted CMV epitopes, whose presentation resists viral immunomodulation, together with well-studied HLA-B-restricted epitopes. Because public TCR beta signatures pointed to carriage of CMV infection together with the matching HLA type, the HLA type of each donor mattered for the analysis. Here is what the overall study found, with its caveats: Cumulative frequency of public TCR beta family members discriminated carriers of CMV infection plus the relevant HLA type in this cohort and an independent approximately 400-donor cohort. In the ex vivo response, HLA-C-restricted CMV-specific TCR beta clonotypes were dominant, and in two of eight donors the single most frequent clonotype came from this HLA-C-restricted group.

The instrument given in TCRdb is Illumina HiSeq 1500. TCRdb reanalyzed the raw reads on its own, using fastp at Q25 for trimming and MiXCR for clone calling, and kept in-frame beta chains. Rows are combined by CDR3 protein, so each entry shows the most common genes and DNA. This sample is represented by approximately 910,000 distinct CDR3 sequences; 30% to 40% of them were singletons. The ten most abundant clones make up roughly an eighth of the sample. This clonotype was seen a handful of times. This clone's antigen is unknown. Base qualities are not provided; no much larger clone lies one nucleotide away. CDR3 length: 12 amino acids, cysteine to phenylalanine. This entry keeps only the CDR3 DNA: 36 bases, framed from base 1. Per the germline V gene (reference sequence), SEHNR is the CDR1 and FQNEAQ is the CDR2. Cut back by 4 bases and 10 bases, the V and J ends lie 11 bases apart. Per the publication, the treatment or condition label means: in vitro stimulation with specific CMV peptide epitopes to enrich CMV-specific T cells.

The TCR sequence derives from a human donor in good health (CMV status not recorded). Some clones in this sample may be carry-over from other donors' samples. The sequence links TRBV7-9 to TRBJ2-1, with a weak D call of TRBD1 (6 bases match). Sequenced material: cultured CD8+ T cells from PBMCs, taken from culture after CMV antigen stimulation. The CDR3 reads CASSSSGTEQFF. The nucleotides are TGTGCCAGCAGCTCCTCGGGGACAGAGCAGTTCTTC.